This TCR beta chain was profiled in a study of OX40 agonist ivuxolimab in advanced cancers. Study summary: The eligibility criteria allowed prior anti-PD-1, anti-PD-L1 or anti-CTLA-4 therapy, and about 40% had some.

Study-wide points: In CD8+ T cells, expanded clones were on average more numerous than in CD4+.

Note on this clone: The antigen remains undetermined.

Sequenced by immunoSEQ multiplex PCR; TCRdb stores in-frame clones only, minus some. The sample contains some 45,000 clones, 80% to 90% of which appear only once. Autoimmune disease history or systemic immunosuppression disqualified patients. The timepoints at which blood was sampled were baseline, cycle 4 day 1, and cycle 7 day 1. CDR3 size: 16 residues. The germline V and J ends were trimmed by 4 bases and 0 bases, with 15 bases remaining between them. Germline V gives CDR1 SGHVS, CDR2 FNYEAQ. The clonotype originates from an adult with an advanced solid tumor such as melanoma, head and neck, liver or kidney cancer. This rearrangement joins TRBV7-6 to TRBJ1-2; maybe TRBD1 (6 bases). The source was CD4+ or CD8+ T cells sorted from blood, collected in a trial of the OX40 agonist ivuxolimab. The CDR3 DNA reads TGTGCCAGCAGCTCGAAAAGGACAGCAACTAACTATGGCTACACCTTC. Its translation: CASSSKRTATNYGYTF.